This T cell receptor beta chain was sequenced in a study of early T cells in non-severe SARS-CoV-2 infection. Study conclusions and caveats: CD4 and private specificities were missed by VDJdb matching, which favored anti-spike CD8 responses.

This clonotype showed up just a few times. The antigen is undetermined. Trimming took 4 bases from V and 1 from J, leaving 14 bases between them. CDR1 and CDR2 (germline): LGHDT, YNNKEL (reference sequence). The CDR3 is 15 amino acids. cDNA molecules, individually, were tagged with unique molecular identifiers. TCRdb re-called the 5' RACE reads with MiXCR, one entry per CDR3 protein. In the table there are approximately 65,000 distinct CDR3 sequences, about an eighth of which are singletons. The TCR sequence derives from an adult who was a healthcare worker with PCR-confirmed SARS-CoV-2 infection or an uninfected control (not recorded which). Material for sequencing was whole blood. This sequence joins TRBV3-1 and TRBJ2-7; D unresolved. The CDR3 sequence is CASSPGRWGSYEQYF. CDR3 DNA: TGTGCCAGCAGCCCCGGGCGGTGGGGATCCTACGAGCAGTACTTC.